Listed below are T cell receptor beta chains from one sample, sequenced in a study of OX40 agonist ivuxolimab in advanced cancers. Some clones are missing from TCRdb's copy, which holds only in-frame ones; the method was immunoSEQ multiplex PCR. Here the sample spans tens of thousands of clones, about four fifths being singletons. Sample: CD4+ or CD8+ T cells sorted from blood, taken in a trial of the OX40 agonist ivuxolimab. The receptors originated from an adult with an advanced solid tumor such as melanoma, head and neck, liver or kidney cancer. The CDR3 runs from the conserved cysteine through the conserved F or W. A D gene is named only where the DNA matches it firmly. Where a row states a size, it is once, few, many or the class of an expanded clone; other rows omit it.

TRBD2,.,TRBV2,TRBJ2-3,14,TGTGCCAGCAGGCCGACTAGCGGGGCAGATACGCAGTATTTT,CASRPTSGADTQYF
.,.,TRBV25-1,TRBJ1-2,11,TGTGCCAGCAGTGAGCGGGACAGCTACACCTTC,CASSERDSYTF
.,.,TRBV7-2,TRBJ2-7,13,TGTGCCAGCAGCTTACCCCTCGGATACGAGCAGTACTTC,CASSLPLGYEQYF
.,.,TRBV19,TRBJ1-3,15,TGTGCCAGTAGTCGTGCGGGCCACTCTGGAAACACCATATATTTT,CASSRAGHSGNTIYF
.,.,TRBV7-9,TRBJ1-1,14,TGTGCCAGCAGGGACGTCTTGCGGGGCACTGAAGCTTTCTTT,CASRDVLRGTEAFF
.,.,TRBV18,TRBJ1-4,16,TGTGCCAGCTCACCACGCGCTGTGCCTCTTAATGAAAAACTGTTTTTT,CASSPRAVPLNEKLFF
TRBD1,.,TRBV15,TRBJ1-2,13,TGTGCCACCAGCAGAGAGACAGGGTTTGGCTACACCTTC,CATSRETGFGYTF
TRBD1,.,TRBV14,TRBJ2-7,15,TGTGCCAGCAGCCAAGGACAGGGCCGTGCCTACGAGCAGTACTTC,CASSQGQGRAYEQYF
.,.,TRBV5-1,TRBJ1-3,17,TGCGCCAGCAGCTTGGGGATGGGTCAGAGCTCTGGAAACACCATATATTTT,CASSLGMGQSSGNTIYF
.,.,TRBV5-6,TRBJ1-1,14,TGTGCCAGCAGCTTAACAGGGCCGAACACTGAAGCTTTCTTT,CASSLTGPNTEAFF
TRBD2,once,TRBV10-3,TRBJ2-2,17,TGTGCCATCAGTGGGATCCCTAGCGGCGCGAACACCGGGGAGCTGTTTTTT,CAISGIPSGANTGELFF
.,.,TRBV5-6,TRBJ1-3,16,TGTGCCAGCAGCTTGGATGGGTTAGTCTCTGGAAACACCATATATTTT,CASSLDGLVSGNTIYF
.,.,TRBV4-2,TRBJ1-1,15,TGTGCCAGCAGCCAAGATAGGGGGGAAGGAGCTGAAGCTTTCTTT,CASSQDRGEGAEAFF
.,.,TRBV4-1,TRBJ1-4,15,TGCGCCAGCAGCCAAGCGGCTTCAACTAATGAAAAACTGTTTTTT,CASSQAASTNEKLFF
TRBD1,once,TRBV5-5,TRBJ1-5,15,TGTGCCAGCAGCTTGGACTGGGGCAGGGGGCAGCCCCAGCATTTT,CASSLDWGRGQPQHF
.,.,TRBV6-4,TRBJ2-1,13,TGTGCCAGCAGTGAAGGATTTAGCGATGAGCAGTTCTTC,CASSEGFSDEQFF
.,.,TRBV5-4,TRBJ2-5,13,TGTGCCAGCAGCTTGCCGTCTCAAGAGACCCAGTACTTC,CASSLPSQETQYF
TRBD2,.,TRBV9,TRBJ2-1,15,TGTGCCAGCAGCGGTAGCGGGAGTGCCTACAATGAGCAGTTCTTC,CASSGSGSAYNEQFF
.,.,TRBV10-3,TRBJ1-4,17,TGTGCCATCAGTGAGGGGATCCGGGGGTCAACTAATGAAAAACTGTTTTTT,CAISEGIRGSTNEKLFF
.,.,TRBV5-8,TRBJ1-2,14,TGTGCCAGCAGCTTGGGCAGCCACAACTATGGCTACACCTTC,CASSLGSHNYGYTF
.,.,TRBV5-1,TRBJ1-5,13,TGCGCCAGCAGCTTGGGTAGCAATCAGCCCCAGCATTTT,CASSLGSNQPQHF
TRBD1,.,TRBV5-1,TRBJ2-7,14,TGCGCCAGCAGCTCGGACAGGCTAACCTACGAGCAGTACTTC,CASSSDRLTYEQYF
TRBD1,once,TRBV25-1,TRBJ1-2,15,TGTGCCAGCAGTGAATTCGGGGGACAGGGGAACGGCTACACCTTC,CASSEFGGQGNGYTF
TRBD1,.,TRBV5-1,TRBJ2-5,15,TGCGCCAGCAGCTTTAAGACAGGGTACCAAGAGACCCAGTACTTC,CASSFKTGYQETQYF
TRBD1,.,TRBV11-3,TRBJ1-1,17,TGTGCCAGCAGCCCCCGGGACAGCCACGATATGAACACTGAAGCTTTCTTT,CASSPRDSHDMNTEAFF
.,.,TRBV18,TRBJ2-5,13,TGTGCCAGCTCACCCCGACCATTCGAGACCCAGTACTTC,CASSPRPFETQYF
.,.,TRBV7-3,TRBJ2-3,16,TGTGCCAGCAGCTTGACCCGGGACCCCGGCACAGATACGCAGTATTTT,CASSLTRDPGTDTQYF
.,.,TRBV19,TRBJ2-3,11,TGTGCCAGTAGTACCACAGATACGCAGTATTTT,CASSTTDTQYF
.,once,TRBV27,TRBJ1-2,14,TGTGCCAGCAGTCAAGGACTCCCTTACTATGGCTACACCTTC,CASSQGLPYYGYTF
TRBD1,.,TRBV6-1,TRBJ1-2,15,TGTGCCAGCAGTGCGGGCAGGGGGGGAGAGTATGGCTACACCTTC,CASSAGRGGEYGYTF
TRBD2,.,TRBV10-2,TRBJ2-5,15,TGCGCCAGCAGTGAACTAGCGGGGGTATCAGAGACCCAGTACTTC,CASSELAGVSETQYF
.,.,TRBV5-6,TRBJ2-3,15,TGTGCCAGCAGCTTACAGGGAGCGCACACAGATACGCAGTATTTT,CASSLQGAHTDTQYF
.,.,TRBV9,TRBJ2-2,16,TGTGCCAGCAGCGTAGATCAGGGACGGGGCACCGGGGAGCTGTTTTTT,CASSVDQGRGTGELFF
.,.,TRBV29-1,TRBJ1-3,14,TGCAGCGGTAGTTGGGGCAACTCTGGAAACACCATATATTTT,CSGSWGNSGNTIYF
.,.,TRBV19,TRBJ2-5,16,TGTGCCAGTAGTCTACGCGGCAGGGTTCCCCAAGAGACCCAGTACTTC,CASSLRGRVPQETQYF
.,once,TRBV6-5,TRBJ1-6,15,TGTGCCAGCAGGACAGGAGGCTCCTATAATTCACCCCTCCACTTT,CASRTGGSYNSPLHF
.,.,TRBV15,TRBJ1-1,15,TGTGCCACCAGCAGCCAGGGCGGATTGAACACTGAAGCTTTCTTT,CATSSQGGLNTEAFF
.,once,TRBV21-1,TRBJ2-2,17,TGTGCCAGCAGCATCCGACCCAAGGTGATTAATACCGGGGAGCTGTTTTTT,CASSIRPKVINTGELFF
.,.,TRBV12-1,TRBJ1-4,13,TGTGCCAGCAGGCCAGGGGGAAGCGAAAAACTGTTTTTT,CASRPGGSEKLFF
TRBD1,.,TRBV19,TRBJ1-4,15,TGTGCCAGTAGTCTCGGACAGGGGTATAATGAAAAACTGTTTTTT,CASSLGQGYNEKLFF
.,.,TRBV9,TRBJ1-1,15,TGTGCCAGCAGCGTAGGAGGTCGCCCGGGCACTGAAGCTTTCTTT,CASSVGGRPGTEAFF
TRBD1,.,TRBV2,TRBJ1-1,14,TGTGCCAGCAGTTACCAGGGGGCGGGAACTGAAGCTTTCTTT,CASSYQGAGTEAFF
.,.,TRBV5-8,TRBJ1-2,14,TGTGCCAGCAGCACCCGGACCTTTAACTATGGCTACACCTTC,CASSTRTFNYGYTF
TRBD1,.,TRBV7-6,TRBJ1-1,13,TGTGCCAGCAGCCGAGACAGGGTTTCTGCGGCTTTCTTT,CASSRDRVSAAFF
.,.,TRBV7-9,TRBJ2-5,18,TGTGCCAGCAGGCTAGGGACCAGCCCGGATGGATCGCAAGAGACCCAGTACTTC,CASRLGTSPDGSQETQYF
.,.,TRBV11-2,TRBJ2-3,12,TGTGCCAGCACTAGCGGCACAGATACGCAGTATTTT,CASTSGTDTQYF
.,.,TRBV6-6,TRBJ2-5,14,TGTGCCAGCAGTTACGGGGGCGCGGGAGAGACCCAGTACTTC,CASSYGGAGETQYF
.,.,TRBV21-1,TRBJ1-5,22,TGTGCCAGCAGCAAAGTTGGACGGAGGGGGCGTGGTAATTTGGATAGCAATCAGCCCCAGCATTTT,CASSKVGRRGRGNLDSNQPQHF
TRBD1,.,TRBV7-2,TRBJ2-1,16,TGTGCCAGCAGCTTACCCCGGGGACAGGGGGCCAATGAGCAGTTCTTC,CASSLPRGQGANEQFF
TRBD1,.,TRBV9,TRBJ2-5,16,TGTGCCAGCACCCCAACCGGGACAGTCTACCAAGAGACCCAGTACTTC,CASTPTGTVYQETQYF
TRBD2,.,TRBV11-3,TRBJ2-5,16,TGTGCCAGCAGCCAAGGAGCGGGGGGCGGTGGGGAGACCCAGTACTTC,CASSQGAGGGGETQYF
TRBD1,.,TRBV9,TRBJ1-1,14,TGTGCCAGCAGCGTAGGGCGACAGGGAAATGAAGCTTTCTTT,CASSVGRQGNEAFF
.,.,TRBV5-6,TRBJ2-5,12,TGTGCCAGCAGCTTGTTCCAGGGGACCCAGTACTTC,CASSLFQGTQYF
.,once,TRBV5-1,TRBJ2-6,18,TGCGCCAGCAGCCCGCTGCAGCCCCAAAGATCTGGGGCCAACGTCCTGACTTTC,CASSPLQPQRSGANVLTF
.,.,TRBV19,TRBJ2-2,14,TGTGCCAGTAGTACGGGACCTCACACCGGGGAGCTGTTTTTT,CASSTGPHTGELFF